Below are 17 T cell receptor beta chains sequenced from a single sample in a study of early T cells in non-severe SARS-CoV-2 infection. TCRdb redid the calling of the 5' RACE reads with MiXCR, one entry per CDR3 protein. The sample shows some 49,000 distinct CDR3 sequences, approximately 7.6% of them seen only once. Sequencing was performed on whole blood. Receptors originate from an adult who was a healthcare worker with PCR-confirmed SARS-CoV-2 infection or an uninfected control (not recorded which).

The genes are TRBV5-6 and TRBJ2-3, with unresolved D. V was cut by 4 bases and J by 5 bases, with 11 bases left in between. The CDR3 covers 13 residues. The germline V gene encodes CDR1 SGHDT and CDR2 YYEEEE. CDR3 in amino acids: CASSLTSGDTQYF. Written as DNA, the CDR3 is TGTGCCAGCAGCCTCACGTCGGGAGATACGCAGTATTTT.

This clonotype was recorded a few times. The V gene is TRBV5-1, the J gene TRBJ2-1; 8 bases align to TRBD1. This CDR3 is built from 15 residues. Losses at the gene ends were 1 base for V and 6 bases for J; bases not matched to a gene: 6. Germline CDR1 SGHRS, CDR2 YFSETQ. CDR3 in DNA: TGCGCCAGCAGCTTGAGGCAGGGGGCGTTCAATGAGCAGTTCTTC. Protein sequence: CASSLRQGAFNEQFF.

CDR3 loop: CASRPGQSNTGELFF. The CDR3 nucleotides are TGTGCCAGCAGACCGGGACAATCGAACACCGGGGAGCTGTTTTTT. This chain uses TRBV7-6 with TRBJ2-2, with D tentatively TRBD1 (6 bases). V was cut by 6 bases and J by 0 bases, with 11 bases left in between. The CDR3 spans 15 residues. CDR1 is SGHVS, CDR2 FNYEAQ, per germline.

With respect to this clonotype: At one boundary the junction diverges from the germline segment, which might be a read error. The chain recombines TRBV2 with TRBJ2-4, with 9 bases that match TRBD2. The CDR3 runs to 17 residues. The germline CDR1 and CDR2 sequences are SNHLY and FYNNEI. The CDR3 reads CASSEGTSGLWENIQYF. The CDR3, as DNA: TGTGCCAGCAGCGAAGGCACTAGCGGGTTATGGGAAAACATTCAGTACTTC.

At least ten counts were recorded for this clonotype. The chain couples TRBV10-3 to TRBJ1-2; D not resolved. Germline V gene data show CDR1 as ENHRY and CDR2 as SYGVKD. V shed 5 bases and J shed 7 bases, with 8 bases lying between them. The CDR3 is 11 residues long. CDR3 bases: TGTGCCATCAGTCCGGGGAGTGGCTACACCTTC. Translation gives CAISPGSGYTF.

This chain uses TRBV10-3 with TRBJ2-7; 10 bases are a match to TRBD2. Per germline, CDR1 ENHRY and CDR2 SYGVKD. V lost 2 bases to trimming and J lost 0 bases; unmatched junction nucleotides: 7. The CDR3 runs 17 residues. CDR3 protein: CAISETGTSDSSYEQYF. The CDR3 DNA follows: TGTGCCATCAGTGAGACCGGGACTAGCGACTCCTCCTACGAGCAGTACTTC.

This clonotype occurred many times. DNA of the CDR3: TGCGCCAGCAGCCAGGGACAGGGGTATAATTCACCCCTCCACTTT. Protein sequence: CASSQGQGYNSPLHF. The rearrangement joins TRBV5-1 to TRBJ1-6; 10 bases are a match to TRBD1. Germline trimming cut 4 bases from V and 4 bases from J; bases unmatched to any gene: 2. The CDR3 runs to 15 residues. Germline CDR1 SGHRS, CDR2 YFSETQ.

This clonotype was seen a few times. J is TRBJ1-4 and V is TRBV15, with a weak D call TRBD1 (6 bases). Trimming pared 1 base from V and 6 bases from J, leaving 12 bases between. CDR3 size: 15 residues. CDR1 is LNHNV, CDR2 YYDKDF, per germline (reference sequence). CDR3 sequence (DNA): TGTGCCACCAGCAGAGTGGACAGCTCCGATGAAAAACTGTTTTTT. This sequence encodes CATSRVDSSDEKLFF.

The chain is built from TRBV20-1 and TRBJ1-5, with D possibly being TRBD1 (6 bases). CDR3 length: 13 residues. Between the trimmed V and J ends, which lost 5 bases and 2 bases, there was a span of 10 bases. Germline CDR1 reads DFQATT; CDR2 reads SNEGSKA (reference sequence). The CDR3 reads CSAGRQGNQPQHF. The CDR3 DNA follows: TGCAGTGCTGGCCGACAGGGCAATCAGCCCCAGCATTTT.

In its sample, this clonotype was seen many times. The chain joins TRBV7-8 to TRBJ2-7; D is ambiguous. Germline CDR1 is SGHVS and CDR2 is FQNEAQ. V dropped 5 bases and J dropped 3 bases, with 14 bases sitting between them. The CDR3 is 14 residues long. CDR3: CASSPLRTHYEQYF. CDR3 nucleotide sequence: TGTGCCAGCAGCCCCCTCAGGACCCACTACGAGCAGTACTTC.

This clonotype has a handful of counts. The rearrangement joins TRBV12-3 or TRBV12-4 to TRBJ2-3; D assignment may be TRBD1 or TRBD2 (5 bases each). V lost 4 bases and J 0 bases, leaving 11 bases between the germline ends. The CDR3 loop spans 15 amino acids. CDR3 DNA: TGTGCCAGCAGTTCCGGGACCATAAGCACAGATACGCAGTATTTT. This codes for CASSSGTISTDTQYF.

This clonotype was seen a handful of times. This sequence joins TRBV11-2 and TRBJ1-1; D not resolved. The CDR3 spans 13 residues. Germline CDR1 reads SGHAT; CDR2 reads FQNNGV. The V end was cut by 2 bases, the J end by 5 bases, with 9 bases between. The CDR3 is CASSLMTQTEAFF. The CDR3 coding sequence is TGTGCCAGCAGCTTAATGACCCAGACTGAAGCTTTCTTT.

This clonotype was counted a few times. The J gene is TRBJ2-1, the V gene TRBV7-2, with 10 positions matching TRBD2. V lost 2 bases and J lost 6; bases outside the gene matches: 4. Germline V gene lookup returns CDR1 SGHTA and CDR2 FQGNSA. The length of the CDR3 is 15 residues. CDR3 DNA: TGTGCCAGCAGCTTATGGAGCGGGGGGGCCAATGAGCAGTTCTTC. Encoded protein: CASSLWSGGANEQFF.

This chain joins TRBV20-1 and TRBJ1-1, with D possibly being TRBD1 (6 bases). The V gene's germline CDR1 is DFQATT and CDR2 SNEGSKA (reference sequence). Trimming cost V 5 bases and J 1 base, with 17 bases left between them. The CDR3 consists of 15 residues. The CDR3 spells CSAFYKGGPNTEAFF. CDR3 DNA: TGCAGTGCTTTCTACAAGGGGGGACCGAACACTGAAGCTTTCTTT.

This clonotype has a handful of counts. This sequence joins TRBV29-1 and TRBJ2-7; 10 bases fit TRBD2. Germline lookup yields CDR1 SQVTM and CDR2 ANQGSEA. The CDR3 length is 13 residues. Trimming removed 7 bases from V and 3 bases from J; junction bases left unmatched: 6. The chain's CDR3 is CSAASGRDYEQYF. CDR3 bases: TGCAGCGCCGCTAGCGGGAGAGACTACGAGCAGTACTTC.

The chain is built from TRBV6-1 and TRBJ1-2, with a weak D call TRBD1 (6 bases). This CDR3 has 11 amino acids. Between the trimmed V and J ends, which lost 10 bases and 8 bases, there was a span of 14 bases. The germline CDR1 and CDR2 sequences are MNHNS and SASEGT. The chain's CDR3 is CAMYTGPGYTF. CDR3 nucleotide sequence: TGTGCCATGTATACAGGGCCCGGCTACACCTTC.

The table lists this clonotype with many counts. The V gene is TRBV20-1, the J gene TRBJ2-1; maybe TRBD2 (5 bases). Deletions cut 6 bases from V and 6 bases from J, with 9 bases between. Looked up from germline, CDR1 is DFQATT and CDR2 is SNEGSKA (reference sequence). The CDR3 extends over 11 amino acids. CDR3 nucleotide sequence: TGCAGTGCGTTACTAGTCAATGAGCAGTTCTTC. Translating it yields CSALLVNEQFF.